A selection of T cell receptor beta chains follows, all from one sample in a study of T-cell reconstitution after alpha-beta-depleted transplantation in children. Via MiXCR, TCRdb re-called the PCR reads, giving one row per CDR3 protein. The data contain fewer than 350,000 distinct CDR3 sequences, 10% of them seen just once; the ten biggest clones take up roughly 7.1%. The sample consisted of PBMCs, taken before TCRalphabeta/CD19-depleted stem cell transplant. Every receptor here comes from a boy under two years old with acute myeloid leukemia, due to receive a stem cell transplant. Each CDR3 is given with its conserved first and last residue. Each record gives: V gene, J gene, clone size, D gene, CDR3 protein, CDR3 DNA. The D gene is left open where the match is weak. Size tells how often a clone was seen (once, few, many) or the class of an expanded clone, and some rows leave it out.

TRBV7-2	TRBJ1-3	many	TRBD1	CASSQMTGMIGNTIYF	TGTGCCAGCAGCCAGATGACAGGGATGATTGGAAACACCATATATTTT
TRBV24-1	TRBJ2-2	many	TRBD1	CATSDLGQGDTGELFF	TGTGCCACCAGTGATTTGGGACAGGGGGACACCGGGGAGCTGTTTTTT
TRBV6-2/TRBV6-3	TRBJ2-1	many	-	CASSYSRHYNEQFF	TGTGCCAGCAGTTACTCGAGGCACTACAATGAGCAGTTCTTC
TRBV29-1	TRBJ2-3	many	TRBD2	CSVEPGGGSTDTQYF	TGCAGCGTTGAGCCGGGGGGGGGAAGCACAGATACGCAGTATTTT
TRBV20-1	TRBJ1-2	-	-	CSASEGLWGYTF	TGCAGTGCTAGTGAGGGGCTGTGGGGCTACACCTTC
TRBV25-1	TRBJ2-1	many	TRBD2	CASSESRTSGGAFYSSYNEQFF	TGTGCCAGCAGTGAATCTCGGACTAGCGGGGGGGCCTTCTATAGCTCCTACAATGAGCAGTTCTTC
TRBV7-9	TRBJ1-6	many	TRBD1	CASSPETGGSSPLHF	TGTGCCAGCAGCCCGGAGACAGGGGGAAGTTCACCCCTCCACTTT
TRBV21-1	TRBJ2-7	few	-	CASSKAGPSSYEQYF	TGTGCCAGCAGCAAAGCAGGCCCGAGCTCCTACGAGCAGTACTTC
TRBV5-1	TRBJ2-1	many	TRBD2	CASSLGGLENEQFF	TGCGCCAGCAGCTTGGGGGGACTAGAAAATGAGCAGTTCTTC
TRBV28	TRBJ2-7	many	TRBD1	CASSLQTGGGYEQYF	TGTGCCAGCAGCCTTCAGACAGGGGGAGGCTACGAGCAGTACTTC
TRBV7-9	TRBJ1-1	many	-	CASSYNGDSSAFF	TGTGCCAGCAGCTACAACGGGGACTCAAGCGCTTTCTTT
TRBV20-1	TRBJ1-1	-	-	CSARDGQRRIMNTEAFF	TGCAGTGCTAGAGATGGGCAGCGGAGGATTATGAACACTGAAGCTTTCTTT
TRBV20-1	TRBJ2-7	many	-	CSARRDGLLTYEQYF	TGCAGTGCTAGACGCGACGGACTACTAACCTACGAGCAGTACTTC
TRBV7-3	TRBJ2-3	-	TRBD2	CASSHPPKDLAGGTTDTQYF	TGTGCCAGCAGCCATCCCCCCAAGGACCTAGCGGGGGGGACCACAGATACGCAGTATTTT
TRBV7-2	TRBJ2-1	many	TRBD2	CATLAGGPRSYNEQFF	TGTGCCACGCTAGCGGGAGGGCCCCGCTCCTACAATGAGCAGTTCTTC
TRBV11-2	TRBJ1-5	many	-	CASSFPSADSNQPQHF	TGTGCCAGCAGCTTTCCCTCAGCGGATAGCAATCAGCCCCAGCATTTT
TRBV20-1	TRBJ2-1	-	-	CSARRDSLDYNEQFF	TGCAGTGCTAGAAGGGACTCTCTCGATTACAATGAGCAGTTCTTC
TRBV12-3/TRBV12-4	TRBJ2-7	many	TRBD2	CASSSLAGAIYEQYF	TGTGCCAGCAGTTCACTAGCGGGAGCGATATACGAGCAGTACTTC
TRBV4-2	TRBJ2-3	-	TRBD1	CASSHSYRGQDTQYF	TGTGCCAGCAGCCACTCCTACAGGGGGCAAGATACGCAGTATTTT
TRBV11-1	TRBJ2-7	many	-	CASSLPGAYEQYF	TGTGCCAGCAGCTTACCGGGGGCTTACGAGCAGTACTTC
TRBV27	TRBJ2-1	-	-	CASSFTGGVYNEQFF	TGTGCCAGCAGTTTTACAGGGGGGGTATACAATGAGCAGTTCTTC
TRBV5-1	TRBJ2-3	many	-	CASSVGDFTDTQYF	TGCGCCAGCAGCGTTGGTGACTTTACAGATACGCAGTATTTT
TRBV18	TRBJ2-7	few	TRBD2	CASSSAGTAPYEQYF	TGTGCCAGCTCTTCAGCGGGGACTGCTCCCTACGAGCAGTACTTC
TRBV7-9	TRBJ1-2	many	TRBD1	CASSLTGGTYGYTF	TGTGCCAGCAGCTTGACAGGGGGAACTTATGGCTACACCTTC
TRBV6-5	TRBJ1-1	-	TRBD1	CASRGRQGAGTEAFF	TGTGCCAGCAGGGGAAGACAGGGGGCAGGGACTGAAGCTTTCTTT
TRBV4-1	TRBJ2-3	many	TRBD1	CASSHRTGGWTDTQYF	TGCGCCAGCAGCCACCGGACAGGGGGCTGGACAGATACGCAGTATTTT
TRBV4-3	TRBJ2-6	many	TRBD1	CASRPGTGGANVLTF	TGCGCCAGTCGACCTGGGACAGGTGGGGCCAACGTCCTGACTTTC
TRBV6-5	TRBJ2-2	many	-	CASKTTGELFF	TGTGCCAGCAAAACCACCGGGGAGCTGTTTTTT
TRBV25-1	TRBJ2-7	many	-	CASSVDSYEQYF	TGTGCCAGCAGTGTCGACAGTTACGAGCAGTACTTC
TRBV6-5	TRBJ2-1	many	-	CASSRTTNEQFF	TGTGCCAGCAGTAGGACAACCAATGAGCAGTTCTTC